There are many counts of the clone carrying this T cell receptor beta chain. Its matching antigen is unknown. This sample stems from a study of T cells in Graves' hyperthyroidism and ophthalmopathy. Regarding the study as a whole: Blood held most thyroid clonotypes expanded above 0.001 frequency.

TCR beta CDR3 sequences were amplified from RNA transcripts. TCR CDR3 underwent first-round RT-PCR with the HTBI primer set. Each CDR3 protein is one row after TCRdb ran MiXCR on the multiplex PCR reads. The table includes 500,000 to 600,000 distinct CDR3 sequences, around 20% detected once. V was trimmed by 5 bases and J by 5 bases, leaving 18 bases between them. The germline CDR1 and CDR2 sequences are MNHNS and SASEGT. The CDR3 has 15 residues. The TCR was taken from a man aged 35 to 55 with Graves' ophthalmopathy. V gene TRBV6-1 combines with J gene TRBJ1-1; no reliable D call. Sequenced sample: blood. Here the CDR3 reads CASSHPRGRVTEAFF. CDR3 sequence (DNA): TGTGCCAGCAGTCATCCACGGGGTCGGGTGACTGAAGCTTTCTTT.